This is a list of T cell receptor beta chains from one sample in a study of cytomegalovirus exposure and HLA in healthy donors. Sequenced by immunoSEQ multiplex PCR; TCRdb stores in-frame clones only, minus some. The sample includes roughly 230,000 clones, less than 95% of them seen just once. The specimen was PBMCs. The receptors stem from a woman aged 30 to 39 in good health and CMV-seronegative. Both conserved end residues are part of each CDR3. The D gene is left open where the match is weak. Rows may omit the clone size; those that give it use once, few, many or a size class.

j_gene	abundance	v_gene	d_gene	CDR3nt	CDR3aa
TRBJ1-5	-	TRBV19	-	TGTGCCAGTAGTATCCGGCAGAGTAGCAATCAGCCCCAGCATTTT	CASSIRQSSNQPQHF
TRBJ2-7	-	TRBV6-4	-	TGTGCCAGCAGTGATTCGGCCTCCTACGAGCAGTACTTC	CASSDSASYEQYF
TRBJ2-7	-	TRBV27	-	TGTGCCAGCAGTTTTAGCGGGCAGGGGGCCTACGAGCAGTACTTC	CASSFSGQGAYEQYF
TRBJ2-3	-	TRBV7-8	-	TGTGCCAGCAGCTTAAAGTTGGGTGTCACAGATACGCAGTATTTT	CASSLKLGVTDTQYF
TRBJ2-3	-	TRBV15	-	TGTGCCACCAGCAGAGATGGGGAATCCACAGATACGCAGTATTTT	CATSRDGESTDTQYF
TRBJ2-5	-	TRBV2	TRBD1	TGTGCCAGCAGTGATGATTGGGACAGGGAAGAGACCCAGTACTTC	CASSDDWDREETQYF
TRBJ2-5	-	TRBV28	-	TGTGCCAGCAGTTCAATCCGGGTCAGCGACGGGGGAGAGACCCAGTACTTC	CASSSIRVSDGGETQYF
TRBJ2-5	once	TRBV6-5	TRBD2	TGTGCCAGCAGTGCAACTAGCGGGAGTAGGAAGACCCAGTACTTC	CASSATSGSRKTQYF
TRBJ2-7	-	TRBV7-9	-	TGTGCCAGCAGCTTTCCAGGGTCCTACGAGCAGTACTTC	CASSFPGSYEQYF
TRBJ2-3	once	TRBV28	-	TGTGCCAGCAGCCCCCGCCTCACAGATACGCAGTATTTT	CASSPRLTDTQYF
TRBJ2-7	-	TRBV28	-	TGTGCCAGCAGCATCCCCCGGGGGCGTGCCTCCTACGAGCAGTACTTC	CASSIPRGRASYEQYF
TRBJ2-1	-	TRBV14	TRBD2	TGTGCCAGCAGCCAAGGACTAGCGGGAGGATGGGACAATGAGCAGTTCTTC	CASSQGLAGGWDNEQFF
TRBJ1-1	-	TRBV27	-	TGTGCCAGCAGTTTATCGGCCGGGGTAGAAGCTTTCTTT	CASSLSAGVEAFF
TRBJ2-7	-	TRBV14	-	TGTGCCAGCAGCCAAGATCTGGGGCAGGGGCTAAAAACCTACGAGCAGTACTTC	CASSQDLGQGLKTYEQYF
TRBJ2-7	-	TRBV11-2	TRBD1	TGTGCCAGCAGCCCGCGTTCGGGGACAGGGGGCTACGAGCAGTACTTC	CASSPRSGTGGYEQYF
TRBJ2-7	once	TRBV7-8	TRBD2	TGTGCCAGCAGCGCCCCTAGCGGGGCCTACGAGCAGTACTTC	CASSAPSGAYEQYF
TRBJ1-1	-	TRBV11-2	-	TGTGCCAGCAGCTTTATCGAGCGCACTGAAGCTTTCTTT	CASSFIERTEAFF
TRBJ2-7	-	TRBV6-6	TRBD1	TGTGCCAGCATTCCCGGACAGGGGATTCGGGAGCAGTACTTC	CASIPGQGIREQYF
TRBJ2-7	few	TRBV2	-	TGTGCCAGCAGTGACACCACTTCGTCAGGGAGTCGAGCCTACGAGCAGTACTTC	CASSDTTSSGSRAYEQYF
TRBJ1-1	once	TRBV30	TRBD1	TGTGCCTGGAGTAGACAGGGGGCGCGCACTGAAGCTTTCTTT	CAWSRQGARTEAFF
TRBJ2-7	-	TRBV11-2	-	TGTGCCAGCAGCTTAATAATAATCGGGAGCGAGCAGTACTTC	CASSLIIIGSEQYF
TRBJ1-1	-	TRBV4-1	-	TGCGCCAGCAGCCAGACTACAGATATGAACACTGAAGCTTTCTTT	CASSQTTDMNTEAFF
TRBJ1-5	-	TRBV2	-	TGTGCCAGCAGTGAAGCGGCAGGGGTTTATAGCAATCAGCCCCAGCATTTT	CASSEAAGVYSNQPQHF
TRBJ1-5	-	TRBV29-1	-	TGCAGCGTTGAGACAGGAGAAGGCAATCAGCCCCAGCATTTT	CSVETGEGNQPQHF
TRBJ1-1	-	TRBV19	-	TGTGCCAGTAGTATACCTGGGGGAGTACGGACTGAAGCTTTCTTT	CASSIPGGVRTEAFF
TRBJ1-2	-	TRBV6-6	TRBD1	TGTGCCAGCAGGAAGACAGGGGCGAACTATGGCTACACCTTC	CASRKTGANYGYTF
TRBJ2-1	-	TRBV19	TRBD2	TGTGCCAGTAGTATCCGTGCCCCCCCGGGACTAGTAGAGTTCAATGAGCAGTTCTTC	CASSIRAPPGLVEFNEQFF
TRBJ1-5	-	TRBV19	TRBD1	TGTGCCAGTAGGAAGGACAGGGTGAGTTATAGCAATCAGCCCCAGCATTTT	CASRKDRVSYSNQPQHF
TRBJ2-2	-	TRBV11-2	TRBD1	TGTGCCAGCAGCGAATTTACAGGGGGCGAAGCCGGGGAGCTGTTTTTT	CASSEFTGGEAGELFF
TRBJ2-1	-	TRBV10-3	TRBD2	TGTGCCATCAGTGACCTTAGCGGGAAGACGGACAATGAGCAGTTCTTC	CAISDLSGKTDNEQFF
TRBJ2-7	-	TRBV5-1	TRBD2	TGCGCCAGCAGCCCGGGTCTAGCGGGCATTCTTTCCTACGAGCAGTACTTC	CASSPGLAGILSYEQYF
TRBJ2-7	once	TRBV11-3	TRBD1	TGTGCCAGCACCGGATACTCGGGGAGAACGGGACAGAGATCCTACGAGCAGTACTTC	CASTGYSGRTGQRSYEQYF
TRBJ2-1	-	TRBV13	-	TGTGCCAGCAGATCAGGGACCACATACAATGAGCAGTTCTTC	CASRSGTTYNEQFF
TRBJ2-3	-	TRBV6-5	-	TGTGCCAGCAGTTACACACAGGGTAGTTCGACAGATACGCAGTATTTT	CASSYTQGSSTDTQYF
TRBJ2-1	-	TRBV6-5	TRBD2	TGTGCCAGCAGGCGGGAGTTTTACAATGAGCAGTTCTTC	CASRREFYNEQFF
TRBJ1-5	-	TRBV12-5	-	TGTGCTAGTGGTTCCATAGGAGGAGTTCAGCCCCAGCATTTT	CASGSIGGVQPQHF
TRBJ2-2	-	TRBV5-1	TRBD2	TGCGCCAGCAGGGCGACTAGCGGGCACACCGGGGAGCTGTTTTTT	CASRATSGHTGELFF
TRBJ2-7	once	TRBV28	TRBD2	TGTGCCAGCAGTTTCCCTCTTCCGGGACTAGCGGGAGGGCCAAGTCAGTACGAGCAGTACTTC	CASSFPLPGLAGGPSQYEQYF
TRBJ2-1	-	TRBV7-6	TRBD2	TGTGCCAGCAGCACTAGCGGGAGTCTAGATGAGCAGTTCTTC	CASSTSGSLDEQFF
TRBJ1-1	-	TRBV12-5	TRBD1	TGTGCTAGTGGAATAGGGACAGGGCAAGCTTTCTTT	CASGIGTGQAFF
TRBJ1-1	-	TRBV18	TRBD1	TGTGCCAGCACGTCGGACAGGGCGGCTAGGGAAGCTTTCTTT	CASTSDRAAREAFF
TRBJ1-1	-	TRBV5-8	-	TGTGCCAGCAGCTTGGCCGGGAAGGTAGCTTTCTTT	CASSLAGKVAFF
TRBJ2-1	once	TRBV4-2	TRBD2	TGTGCCAGCAGCCAGGGTAGCGGGAGGGCCCCAAATGAGCAGTTCTTC	CASSQGSGRAPNEQFF
TRBJ2-1	-	TRBV28	TRBD2	TGTGCCAGCCTACCCCGGCTAGCGGTTTACAATGAGCAGTTCTTC	CASLPRLAVYNEQFF
TRBJ1-1	-	TRBV7-2	-	TGTGCCAGCAGCTTTAGGGGCCCCAGCACTGAAGCTTTCTTT	CASSFRGPSTEAFF
TRBJ2-2	-	TRBV13	-	TGTGCCAGCAGCCCTACGGGGCGCGGGGAGCTGTTTTTT	CASSPTGRGELFF
TRBJ2-5	-	TRBV18	TRBD2	TGTGCCAGCTCAGGAGGACTAGAGGAGACCCAGTACTTC	CASSGGLEETQYF
TRBJ2-7	-	TRBV7-9	TRBD1	TGTGCCAGCAGCTTAGGCGGGACAGGGAACCTCGAGCAGTACTTC	CASSLGGTGNLEQYF
TRBJ2-7	-	TRBV4-1	-	TGCGCCAGCAGCCAGGACCCCTACGAGCAGTACTTC	CASSQDPYEQYF